This is a list of T cell receptor beta chains from one sample in a study of T cells in Graves' hyperthyroidism and ophthalmopathy. MiXCR was run by TCRdb on the multiplex PCR reads, yielding one entry per CDR3 protein. The sample lists fewer than 600,000 distinct CDR3 sequences, 13% to 15% occurring once. The sequenced sample consisted of blood. The receptors shown here come from a woman aged 18-35 years with Graves' hyperthyroidism. Each CDR3 is given with its conserved first and last residue. The D gene is left open where the match is weak. Size values are once, few and many counts, or a class for expanded clones, and some rows have none.

TRBJ2-5 TRBD1 TRBV30 many TGTGCCTGGAGTACCGGGACAGGGCGATACTTC CAWSTGTGRYF
TRBJ2-1 - TRBV29-1 few TGCAGCGTTGTGGTACAGTGGGCCAATGAGCAGTTCTTC CSVVVQWANEQFF
TRBJ1-4 - TRBV11-3 once TGTGCCAGCAGCTTAGGCTGGAATGAAAAACTGTTTTTT CASSLGWNEKLFF
TRBJ2-3 - TRBV12-3/TRBV12-4 many TGTGCCAGCAGTTCCACCCGGGACGCCCCTTGGGGAGATACGCAGTATTTT CASSSTRDAPWGDTQYF
TRBJ2-3 TRBD2 TRBV5-4 few TGTGCCAGCAGTCCCGGACTAGCGGCTCTACAGAGCACAGATACGCAGTATTTT CASSPGLAALQSTDTQYF
TRBJ1-5 - TRBV25-1 many TGTGCCAGCAGTGAATCGGGGTTTACAAGCAATCAGCCCCAGCATTTT CASSESGFTSNQPQHF
TRBJ1-2 - TRBV9 - TGTGCCAGCAGCGTAGCAGGCGGAAACTATGGCTACACCTTC CASSVAGGNYGYTF
TRBJ1-1 - TRBV9 - TGTGCCAGCAGCCCAGGGTACGGCACTGAAGCTTTCTTT CASSPGYGTEAFF
TRBJ2-1 TRBD2 TRBV11-3 many TGTGCCAGCAGCTTACGGGGAGCGGGACTGTATAAGTTCTTC CASSLRGAGLYKFF
TRBJ1-2 - TRBV11-2 - TGTGCCAGCAGGCACCCCGGCGGCATGGCTAACTATGGCTACACCTTC CASRHPGGMANYGYTF
TRBJ1-4 - TRBV30 many TGTGCCTGGAGTCGGGGAGCAACTAATGAAAAACTGTTTTTT CAWSRGATNEKLFF
TRBJ1-1 - TRBV25-1 few TGTGCCAGCAGATCTGGTGACAGGAACACTGAAGCTTTCTTT CASRSGDRNTEAFF
TRBJ2-2 TRBD2 TRBV5-6 many TGTGCCAGCAGCTTGGGGCTAGCGGGATACGCCGGGGAGCTGTTTTTT CASSLGLAGYAGELFF
TRBJ2-7 - TRBV6-1 - TGTGCCAGTGTGGCTCCCAACTCCTACGAGCAGTACTTC CASVAPNSYEQYF
TRBJ2-1 - TRBV5-6 - TGTGCCAGCAGCCTACGGAGGTCCTACAATGAGCAGTTCTTC CASSLRRSYNEQFF
TRBJ2-7 - TRBV18 many TGTGCCAGCTCACCGAAACAGGTAGAGCAGTACTTC CASSPKQVEQYF
TRBJ1-5 - TRBV12-3/TRBV12-4 - TGTGCCAGCAAGTTGGGGGGGGATCGACCCCAGCATTTT CASKLGGDRPQHF
TRBJ2-2 - TRBV3-1 - TGTGCCAGCAGCCGCTTATCACAGAACACCGGGGAGCTGTTTTTT CASSRLSQNTGELFF
TRBJ2-2 - TRBV12-3/TRBV12-4 many TGTGCCAGCAGTTATCGGGGTTGGACCGGGGAGCTGTTTTTT CASSYRGWTGELFF
TRBJ2-6 - TRBV20-1 - TGCAGTGCTCAATTTCCTGGGGCCAACGTCCTGACTTTC CSAQFPGANVLTF
TRBJ2-1 - TRBV7-3 - TGTGCCAGCAGCACCCAGACACTAAATTCCAATGAGCAGTTCTTC CASSTQTLNSNEQFF
TRBJ1-2 TRBD1 TRBV29-1 many TGCAGCGTTGTTGGGACAGGGTACCGAAACTATGGCTACACCTTC CSVVGTGYRNYGYTF
TRBJ2-7 - TRBV5-8 - TGTGCCAGCAGCTTGGCCGGGACTTCCCTTGAGCAGTACTTC CASSLAGTSLEQYF
TRBJ2-5 TRBD2 TRBV6-5 many TGTGCCAGCAAGTTACGACTAGCGGGAGGGGGGACCCAGTACTTC CASKLRLAGGGTQYF
TRBJ2-7 - TRBV6-2/TRBV6-3 - TGTGCCAGCAGTAACTCGAGGGTGGGTTACGAGCAGTACTTC CASSNSRVGYEQYF
TRBJ2-5 - TRBV7-7 - TGTGCCAGCAGCTTAGCACAGGGAGGGGGAGAAGAGACCCAGTACTTC CASSLAQGGGEETQYF
TRBJ1-5 - TRBV6-1 many TGTGCCAGTACAGGGTTCGATCAGCCCCAGCATTTT CASTGFDQPQHF
TRBJ2-1 - TRBV14 few TGTGCCAGCAGCCAAGTCAGTGGGTTTGGGGAGCAGTTCTTC CASSQVSGFGEQFF
TRBJ1-2 - TRBV19 many TGTGCCAGTAGTGGGGCCAGAGTGGGCTATGGCTACACCTTC CASSGARVGYGYTF
TRBJ1-1 - TRBV6-2/TRBV6-3 - TGTGCCAGCAGGGCGGCGGAATTGGGAGCTTTCTTT CASRAAELGAFF
TRBJ2-1 TRBD1 TRBV4-2 - TGTGCCAGCAGCCAGCAGACAGGGAACTACGCCTACAATGAGCAGTTCTTC CASSQQTGNYAYNEQFF
TRBJ2-3 - TRBV3-1 many TGTGCCAGCAGCCAAGTTGCGTACCCCCGCGCAGATACGCAGTATTTT CASSQVAYPRADTQYF
TRBJ1-1 - TRBV5-1 many TGCGCCAGCAGCTTAGGGGGGGCGGCTGGTGCGAACACTGAAGCTTTCTTT CASSLGGAAGANTEAFF
TRBJ2-5 TRBD1 TRBV11-1 - TGTGCCAGCCGGGACAGGGGCTCGGAGACCCAGTACTTC CASRDRGSETQYF
TRBJ1-5 - TRBV20-1 few TGCAGTGCTAGGGCACCGGGGGGGGGGGATCAGCCCCAGCATTTT CSARAPGGGDQPQHF
TRBJ2-3 - TRBV7-3 many TGTGCCAGCAGCTTAACGTCGGGGCAAGATACGCAGTATTTT CASSLTSGQDTQYF
TRBJ2-1 TRBD1 TRBV27 - TGTGCCAGCAGCCCCTCACAGGGGGCTAGCCGGTACAATGAGCAGTTCTTC CASSPSQGASRYNEQFF
TRBJ1-1 - TRBV24-1 - TGTGCCACCAGTGAACCCGGACATGGGGCTTTCTTT CATSEPGHGAFF
TRBJ2-3 TRBD2 TRBV20-1 many TGCAGTGCTCGGGATGCGGGAGGGGATATGAATACGCAGTATTTT CSARDAGGDMNTQYF
TRBJ1-2 - TRBV29-1 many TGCAGCGTTCGAAACCTACAGAGTCTCTATGGCTACACCTTC CSVRNLQSLYGYTF
TRBJ2-1 - TRBV11-2 - TGTGCCAGCAGCTCTCGTGGAGGTGAGCAGTTCTTC CASSSRGGEQFF
TRBJ1-1 - TRBV7-2 many TGTGCCAGCAGCTTCTCAGGGTGGACTGAAGCTTTCTTT CASSFSGWTEAFF
TRBJ2-1 TRBD2 TRBV11-3 many TGTGCCAGCAGCTTACGAGAAGCGGGATTCTACAATGAGCAGTTCTTC CASSLREAGFYNEQFF
TRBJ2-7 - TRBV6-1 - TGTGCCAGCAGTGATGGGGGGCGGGAGTGGAGCTACGAGCAGTACTTC CASSDGGREWSYEQYF
TRBJ1-5 - TRBV12-3/TRBV12-4 many TGTGCCAGCAGGTCGTGGGGGGCTGAACAGCCCCAGCATTTT CASRSWGAEQPQHF
TRBJ2-1 TRBD1 TRBV12-3/TRBV12-4 - TGTGCCAGCAGTTTATTCGGGACAGGTTACAATGAGCAGTTCTTC CASSLFGTGYNEQFF
TRBJ2-3 TRBD2 TRBV4-1 many TGCGCCAGCAGCCACCCCAGTAGGGGAGGGAGCACAGATACGCAGTATTTT CASSHPSRGGSTDTQYF
TRBJ2-7 - TRBV18 many TGTGCCAGCCAGGCCCGACGCACTTCCTACGAGCAGTACTTC CASQARRTSYEQYF
TRBJ2-2 TRBD1 TRBV5-1 - TGCGCCAGCAGCTGGACGACAGGGAGAAACACCGGGGAGCTGTTTTTT CASSWTTGRNTGELFF
TRBJ2-3 TRBD2 TRBV13 few TGTGCCAGCAGCTTCGTGACTAGCGGGAGAGGGGGCACAGATACGCAGTATTTT CASSFVTSGRGGTDTQYF
TRBJ1-5 - TRBV6-1 many TGTGCCAGCAGTCCCCAGGGATCTCAGGTTCAGCCCCAGCATTTT CASSPQGSQVQPQHF
TRBJ1-2 - TRBV6-1 many TGTGCCAGCAGTGGGCCGTTATCTATTTACAGGGATGGCTACACCTTC CASSGPLSIYRDGYTF
TRBJ1-2 - TRBV27 many TGTGCCAGCAGTTTATCGGGACTCGCAGCTAACTATGGCTACACCTTC CASSLSGLAANYGYTF
TRBJ1-1 - TRBV6-1 many TGTGCCAGCAGGCCGCCAGAAACAGGGAGAGGCACTGAAGCTTTCTTT CASRPPETGRGTEAFF
TRBJ1-1 - TRBV5-1 few TGCGCCAGCAGCCCTGAATCGGGGGACCCGAACACTGAAGCTTTCTTT CASSPESGDPNTEAFF
TRBJ1-2 - TRBV19 many TGTGCCAGTAGTCTCGCCGCTAACAGGGCTAACTATGGCTACACCTTC CASSLAANRANYGYTF
TRBJ2-3 TRBD2 TRBV10-3 many TGTGCCCAAGGGGCGGGAGCCGCAGATACGCAGTATTTT CAQGAGAADTQYF
TRBJ2-2 - TRBV27 many TGTGCCAGCAGTTTATCGCCGGGGGCGAACACCGGGGAGCTGTTTTTT CASSLSPGANTGELFF
TRBJ2-2 - TRBV5-1 - TGCGCCAGCAGCTTAATAACGGCAGGGGAGCTGTTTTTT CASSLITAGELFF
TRBJ1-2 - TRBV7-9 once TGTGCCAGCAGCTTGGGGTCGACCCGGGCGTTAGGCTACACCTTC CASSLGSTRALGYTF